This T cell receptor (beta chain) was documented in a study of blood T cells in healthy people across ages. Next came a second PCR, run for about 6 to 12 cycles, which used a sample-barcoded 5' primer along with a J-beta primer mix. Template switching added a 12-random-nucleotide identifier to every cDNA molecule. Every individual sample yielded 2.5 million or more paired-end reads (each containing CDR3). TCRdb re-analysed the 5' RACE reads in MiXCR, keeping a single row per CDR3 protein. The profile covers 1.5 million to 2 million distinct CDR3 sequences, with approximately 32% appearing a single time and about 11% taken by the ten largest. With each sample, at least 5 micrograms of total RNA were extracted. The specimen was blood. This TCR was recovered from a woman in her thirties in good health.

CDR3 bases: TGTGCCAGCAGCCCCCTTAGCGGTAGCACAGATACGCAGTATTTT. It codes for CASSPLSGSTDTQYF. The chain joins TRBV9 to TRBJ2-3; D is perhaps TRBD2 (6 bases). V gave up 4 bases and J gave up 0 bases, with 12 bases separating them. CDR1 is SGDLS, CDR2 YYNGEE, per germline. The CDR3 loop spans 15 amino acids.